In this sample, the clone carrying this TCR beta chain turned up a few times. What it binds is not known. Next came a second PCR, run for about 6 to 12 cycles, which used a sample-barcoded 5' primer along with a J-beta primer mix. In TCRdb, the 5' RACE reads were re-called with MiXCR into one record per CDR3 protein. The table has 1.5 million to 2 million distinct CDR3 sequences, 34% seen once. Investigators took around 11 milliliters of peripheral blood from every donor. The data derive from a study of blood T cells in healthy people across ages. The CDR3 is 13 residues long. Trimming pared 4 bases from V and 6 bases from J, leaving 13 bases between. The V gene's germline CDR1 is LGHDT and CDR2 YNNKEL (reference sequence). Overall study results and limits: Getting older went along with TCR beta diversity per million T cells dropping roughly linearly.

The V call is TRBV3-1, the J call TRBJ2-7; D is undetermined. The sequenced sample was blood. This TCR derives from a woman aged 25-40 years in good health. The CDR3: CASSPQVGIEQYF. DNA for the CDR3: TGTGCCAGCAGCCCCCAGGTGGGGATCGAGCAGTACTTC.